This T cell receptor (beta chain) was obtained from a study of T cell responses to AZD1222 COVID-19 vaccine. The method was immunoSEQ multiplex PCR; TCRdb's version includes in-frame clones alone and lacks a portion of them. The sample lists some 190,000 clones; roughly 91% were seen once. Germline loops: CDR1 SNHLY, CDR2 FYNNEI. V was clipped by 7 bases and J by 5 bases; unmatched bases: 11. The CDR3 totals 15 residues. The gene calls are TRBV2 and TRBJ2-5, with 9 bases matching TRBD2. This TCR was sampled from an adult who received the AZD1222 COVID-19 vaccine. The material sequenced was peripheral blood, taken 28 days after the second AZD1222 dose. The CDR3 DNA reads as TGTGCCAGCACTGTTGGCGGGGGGGCTTGGGAGACCCAGTACTTC. Translated, it gives CASTVGGGAWETQYF.